Below, 5 T cell receptor beta chains from the same sample are listed, as sequenced in a study of cytomegalovirus exposure and HLA in healthy donors. 13 Jbeta primers and 60 Vbeta primers were used for the PCR. Only in-frame clones appear in the TCRdb table, and some are missing; sequencing was by immunoSEQ multiplex PCR. The sample includes roughly 120,000 clones, 73% of them seen just once. The source material was PBMCs. These receptors were taken from a man aged 55 to 70 in good health and CMV-seropositive.

The chain has TRBV4-1 and TRBJ2-5, with D possibly TRBD1 on 6 matching bases. The germline V and J ends were trimmed by 6 bases and 2 bases, with 16 bases remaining between them. The CDR3 spans 15 residues. The V gene's germline CDR1 is MGHRA and CDR2 YSYEKL. CDR3 sequence reads: CASSPTGSPQETQYF. In nucleotides, the CDR3 is TGCGCCAGCAGTCCCACAGGGTCCCCGCAAGAGACCCAGTACTTC.

The chain combines TRBV7-3 with TRBJ1-1; TRBD1 aligns across 8 bases. V was pared by 1 base and J by 3 bases, with 4 bases of the junction left unmatched. The CDR3 spans 15 residues. Germline V gene lookup returns CDR1 SGHTA and CDR2 FQGTGA. This CDR3 reads CASSLSDRGYTEAFF. The CDR3 DNA sequence: TGTGCCAGCAGCTTAAGCGACAGGGGCTACACTGAAGCTTTCTTT.

This clone has just a few counts. The gene calls are TRBV27 and TRBJ1-2, with 8 nucleotides matching TRBD1. The ends lost 5 bases at V and 4 bases at J; junction bases unmatched: 15. This CDR3 is built from 17 residues. From germline, CDR1 is MNHEY and CDR2 SMNVEV (reference sequence). The CDR3 DNA follows: TGTGCCAGCAGTGCAGACCGGGACAGGACGACAGGCTATGGCTACACCTTC. Amino acid sequence: CASSADRDRTTGYGYTF.

The chain combines TRBV9 with TRBJ2-3, with 8 nucleotides matching TRBD2. J was trimmed by 4 bases and V by 0 bases; bases with no gene match: 7. The CDR3 totals 16 residues. Germline assignment: CDR1 SGDLS and CDR2 YYNGEE. DNA for the CDR3: TGTGCCAGCAGCGTAGGGCGGGGGGCTCCCGCAGATACGCAGTATTTT. Amino acid sequence: CASSVGRGAPADTQYF.

The V call is TRBV18, the J call TRBJ2-1; 9 bases are shared with TRBD2. V was pared by 4 bases and J by 1 base, with 8 bases of the junction left unmatched. The CDR3 loop spans 17 amino acids. The germline V gene has CDR1 KGHSH and CDR2 LQKENI. CDR3 DNA sequence: TGTGCCAGCTCACTCAGGTCAGCGGGGGGTTCCTACAATGAGCAGTTCTTC. As protein: CASSLRSAGGSYNEQFF.